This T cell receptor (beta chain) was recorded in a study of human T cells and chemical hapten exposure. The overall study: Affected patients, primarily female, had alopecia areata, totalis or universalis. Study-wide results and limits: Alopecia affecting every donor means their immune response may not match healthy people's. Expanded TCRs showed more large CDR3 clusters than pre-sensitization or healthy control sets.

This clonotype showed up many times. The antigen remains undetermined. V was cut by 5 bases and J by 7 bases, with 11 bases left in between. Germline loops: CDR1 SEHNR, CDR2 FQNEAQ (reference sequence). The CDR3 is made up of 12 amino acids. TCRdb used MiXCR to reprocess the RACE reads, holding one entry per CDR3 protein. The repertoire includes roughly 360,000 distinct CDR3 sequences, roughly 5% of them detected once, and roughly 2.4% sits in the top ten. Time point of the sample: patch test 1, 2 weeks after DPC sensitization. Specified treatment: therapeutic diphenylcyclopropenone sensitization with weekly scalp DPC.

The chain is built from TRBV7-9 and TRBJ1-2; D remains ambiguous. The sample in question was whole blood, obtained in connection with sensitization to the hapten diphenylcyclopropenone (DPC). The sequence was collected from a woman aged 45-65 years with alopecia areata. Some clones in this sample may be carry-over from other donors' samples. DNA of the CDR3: TGTGCCAGCAGCGGACCCCCGCTTGGCTACACCTTC. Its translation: CASSGPPLGYTF.